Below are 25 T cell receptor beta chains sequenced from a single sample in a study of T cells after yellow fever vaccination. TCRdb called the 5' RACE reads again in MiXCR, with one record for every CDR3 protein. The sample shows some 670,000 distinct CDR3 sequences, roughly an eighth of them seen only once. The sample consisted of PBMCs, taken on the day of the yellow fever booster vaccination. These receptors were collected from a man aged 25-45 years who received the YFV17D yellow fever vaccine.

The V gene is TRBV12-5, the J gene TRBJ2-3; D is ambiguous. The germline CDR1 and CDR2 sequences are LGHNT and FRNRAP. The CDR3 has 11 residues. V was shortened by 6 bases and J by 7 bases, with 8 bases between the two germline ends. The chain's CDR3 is CASGLPNTQYF. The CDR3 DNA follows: TGTGCTAGTGGCCTGCCTAATACGCAGTATTTT.

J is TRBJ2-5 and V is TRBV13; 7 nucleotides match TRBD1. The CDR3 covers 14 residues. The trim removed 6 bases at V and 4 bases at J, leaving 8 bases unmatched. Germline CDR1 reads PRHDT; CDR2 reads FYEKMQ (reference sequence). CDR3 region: CASRSTGAGETQYF. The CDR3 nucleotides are TGTGCCAGCAGAAGTACAGGGGCGGGAGAGACCCAGTACTTC. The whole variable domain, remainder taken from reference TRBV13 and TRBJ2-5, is AAGVIQSPRHLIKEKRETATLKCYPIPRHDTVYWYQQGPGQDPQFLISFYEKMQSDKGSIPDRFSAQQFSDYHSELNMSSLELGDSALYFCASRSTGAGETQYFGPGTRLLVL.

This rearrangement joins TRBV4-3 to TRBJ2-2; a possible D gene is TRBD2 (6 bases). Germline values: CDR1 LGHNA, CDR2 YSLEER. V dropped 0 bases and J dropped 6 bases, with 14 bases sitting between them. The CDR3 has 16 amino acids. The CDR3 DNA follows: TGCGCCAGCAGCCAAGACCCCGGGAGTTGGGCCGGGGAGCTGTTTTTT. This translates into CASSQDPGSWAGELFF.

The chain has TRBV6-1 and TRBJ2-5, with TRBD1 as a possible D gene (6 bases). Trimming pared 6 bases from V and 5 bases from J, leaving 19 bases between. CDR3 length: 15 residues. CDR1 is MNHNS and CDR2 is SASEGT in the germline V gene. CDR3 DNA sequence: TGTGCCAGCAGAAAACAGGGATATTGGGTGGAGACCCAGTACTTC. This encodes CASRKQGYWVETQYF.

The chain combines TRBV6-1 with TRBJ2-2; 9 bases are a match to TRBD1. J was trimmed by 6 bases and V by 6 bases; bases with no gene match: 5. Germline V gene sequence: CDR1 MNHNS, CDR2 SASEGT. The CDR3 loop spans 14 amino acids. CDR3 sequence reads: CASRTQGAAGELFF. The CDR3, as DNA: TGTGCCAGCAGGACACAGGGGGCGGCCGGGGAGCTGTTTTTT.

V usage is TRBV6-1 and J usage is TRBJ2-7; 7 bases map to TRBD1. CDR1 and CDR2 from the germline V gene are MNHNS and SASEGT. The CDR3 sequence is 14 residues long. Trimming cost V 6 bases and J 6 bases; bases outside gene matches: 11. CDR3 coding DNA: TGTGCCAGCAGGCCCCCGGGACAGATCGGCGAGCAGTACTTC. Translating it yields CASRPPGQIGEQYF.

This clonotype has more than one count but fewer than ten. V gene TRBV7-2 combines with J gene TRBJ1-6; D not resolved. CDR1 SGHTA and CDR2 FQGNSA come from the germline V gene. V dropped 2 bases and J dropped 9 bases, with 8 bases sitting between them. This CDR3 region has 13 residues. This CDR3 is CASSLRTGSPLHF. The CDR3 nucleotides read TGTGCCAGCAGCTTACGGACCGGTTCACCCCTCCACTTT.

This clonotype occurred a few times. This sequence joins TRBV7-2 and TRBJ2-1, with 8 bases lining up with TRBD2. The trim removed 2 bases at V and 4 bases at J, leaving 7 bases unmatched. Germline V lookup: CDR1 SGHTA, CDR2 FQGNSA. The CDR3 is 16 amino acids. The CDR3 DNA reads TGTGCCAGCAGCTTATTACAAGCGGGAGCATACAATGAGCAGTTCTTC. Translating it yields CASSLLQAGAYNEQFF.

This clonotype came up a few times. The CDR3 DNA follows: TGTGCCATCAGTGGACGGGGCGAGAATTTCTACGAGCAGTACTTC. Residues: CAISGRGENFYEQYF. The chain combines TRBV10-3 with TRBJ2-7; TRBD1 or TRBD2 may be the D gene (5 bases each). Germline CDR1 reads ENHRY; CDR2 reads SYGVKD. Trimming removed 4 bases at V and 3 bases at J, with 16 bases between. The CDR3 covers 15 residues.

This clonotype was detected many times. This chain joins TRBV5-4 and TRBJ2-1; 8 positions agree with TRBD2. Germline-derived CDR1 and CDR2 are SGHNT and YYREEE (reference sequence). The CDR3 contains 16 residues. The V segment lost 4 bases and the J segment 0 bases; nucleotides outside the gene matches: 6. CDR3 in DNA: TGTGCCAGCAGCGAACTAGCGGCAAGCTCCTACAATGAGCAGTTCTTC. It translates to CASSELAASSYNEQFF.

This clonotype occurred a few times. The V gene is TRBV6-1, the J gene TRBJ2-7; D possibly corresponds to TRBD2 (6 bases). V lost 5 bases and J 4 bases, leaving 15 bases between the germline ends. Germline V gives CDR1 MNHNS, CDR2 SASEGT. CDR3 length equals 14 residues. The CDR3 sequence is CASSPSWGRYEQYF. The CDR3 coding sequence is TGTGCCAGCAGTCCCTCCTGGGGGAGGTACGAGCAGTACTTC.

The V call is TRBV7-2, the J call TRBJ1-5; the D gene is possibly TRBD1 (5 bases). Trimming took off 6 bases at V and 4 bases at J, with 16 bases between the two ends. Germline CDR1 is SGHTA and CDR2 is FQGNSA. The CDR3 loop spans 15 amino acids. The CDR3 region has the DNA TGTGCCAGCAGTCCGCCGGGGACGCTGAATCAGCCCCAGCATTTT. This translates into CASSPPGTLNQPQHF.

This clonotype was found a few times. CDR3: CASSKISGRIVADTQYF. In nucleotides, the CDR3 is TGTGCCAGCAGCAAGATAAGCGGGAGGATCGTCGCAGATACGCAGTATTTT. The chain has TRBV21-1 and TRBJ2-3; the tabulated D call, TRBD2, remains unverified against the DNA. TRBV21-1 is tagged as a pseudogene. CDR3 length equals 17 residues.

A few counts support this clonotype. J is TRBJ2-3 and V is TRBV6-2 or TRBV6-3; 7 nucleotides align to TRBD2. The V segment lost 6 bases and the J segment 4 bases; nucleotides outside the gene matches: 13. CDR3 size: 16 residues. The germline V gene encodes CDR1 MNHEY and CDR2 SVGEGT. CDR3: CASSQPDGRISDTQYF. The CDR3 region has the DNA TGTGCCAGCAGCCAGCCTGACGGGAGGATCTCAGATACGCAGTATTTT.

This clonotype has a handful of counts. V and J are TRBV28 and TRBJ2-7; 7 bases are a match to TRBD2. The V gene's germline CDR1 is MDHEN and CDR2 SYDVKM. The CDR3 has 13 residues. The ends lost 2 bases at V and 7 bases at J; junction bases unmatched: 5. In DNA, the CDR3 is TGTGCCAGCAGTTTAAGCGGGGAGAAGGAGCAGTACTTC. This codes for CASSLSGEKEQYF.

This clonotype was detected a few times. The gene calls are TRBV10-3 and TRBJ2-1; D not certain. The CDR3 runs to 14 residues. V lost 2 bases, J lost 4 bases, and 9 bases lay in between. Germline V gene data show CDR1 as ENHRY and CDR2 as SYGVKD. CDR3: CAISEQDLYNEQFF. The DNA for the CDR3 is TGTGCCATCAGTGAGCAGGACCTATACAATGAGCAGTTCTTC.

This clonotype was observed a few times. The CDR3 DNA reads TGCGCCAGCAGCTTGGCGACAGGGGGCACAGATACGCAGTATTTT. It codes for CASSLATGGTDTQYF. V and J are TRBV5-1 and TRBJ2-3; 8 nucleotides line up with TRBD1. V dropped 0 bases and J dropped 1; count of bases not matched to a gene: 1. The CDR3 consists of 15 residues. Germline CDR1 is SGHRS and CDR2 is YFSETQ.

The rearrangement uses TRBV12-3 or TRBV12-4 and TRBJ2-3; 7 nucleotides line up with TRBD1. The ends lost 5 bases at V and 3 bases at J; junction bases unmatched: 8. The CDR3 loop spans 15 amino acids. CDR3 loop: CASSPDRAATDTQYF. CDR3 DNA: TGTGCCAGCAGTCCCGACAGGGCTGCAACAGATACGCAGTATTTT.

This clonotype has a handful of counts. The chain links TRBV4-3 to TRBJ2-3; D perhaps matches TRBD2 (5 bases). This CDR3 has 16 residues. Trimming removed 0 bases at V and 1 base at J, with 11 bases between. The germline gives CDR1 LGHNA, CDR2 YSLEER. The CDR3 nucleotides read TGCGCCAGCAGCCAAGATTTCGGGGTAGGCACAGATACGCAGTATTTT. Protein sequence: CASSQDFGVGTDTQYF.

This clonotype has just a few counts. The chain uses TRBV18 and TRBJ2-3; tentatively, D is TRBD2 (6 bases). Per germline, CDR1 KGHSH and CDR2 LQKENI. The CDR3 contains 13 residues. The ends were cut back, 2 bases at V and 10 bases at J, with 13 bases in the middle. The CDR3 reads CASSPERAGPQYF. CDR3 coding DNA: TGTGCCAGCTCACCAGAACGAGCGGGTCCGCAGTATTTT.

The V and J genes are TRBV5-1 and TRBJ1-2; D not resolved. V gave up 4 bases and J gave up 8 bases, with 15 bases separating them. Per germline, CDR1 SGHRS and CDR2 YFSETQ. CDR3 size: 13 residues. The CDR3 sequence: CASSPRRGEGYTF. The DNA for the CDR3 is TGCGCCAGCAGCCCCCGCCGTGGTGAGGGCTACACCTTC.

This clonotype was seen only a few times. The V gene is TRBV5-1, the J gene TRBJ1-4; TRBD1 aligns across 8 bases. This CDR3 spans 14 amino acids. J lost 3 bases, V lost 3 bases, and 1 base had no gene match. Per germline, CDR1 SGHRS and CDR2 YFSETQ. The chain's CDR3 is CASSSRGPNEKLFF. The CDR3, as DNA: TGCGCCAGCAGCTCCAGGGGGCCTAATGAAAAACTGTTTTTT.

CDR3 sequence reads: CSARSGTGVNEQFF. For the CDR3, the DNA is TGCAGTGCTAGAAGTGGGACAGGGGTCAATGAGCAGTTCTTC. The genes are TRBV20-1 and TRBJ2-1, with 10 bases matching TRBD1. The V segment lost 2 bases and the J segment 6 bases; nucleotides outside the gene matches: 4. Germline V CDR1 and CDR2: DFQATT, SNEGSKA (reference sequence). The CDR3 is made up of 14 amino acids.

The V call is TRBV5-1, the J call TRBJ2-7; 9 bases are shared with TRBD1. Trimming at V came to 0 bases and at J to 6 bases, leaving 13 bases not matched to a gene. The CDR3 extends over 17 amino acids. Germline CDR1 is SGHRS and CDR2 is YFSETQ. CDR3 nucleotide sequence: TGCGCCAGCAGCTTGGCGGGCCCCGGGACAGGGACTTCCGAGCAGTACTTC. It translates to CASSLAGPGTGTSEQYF.

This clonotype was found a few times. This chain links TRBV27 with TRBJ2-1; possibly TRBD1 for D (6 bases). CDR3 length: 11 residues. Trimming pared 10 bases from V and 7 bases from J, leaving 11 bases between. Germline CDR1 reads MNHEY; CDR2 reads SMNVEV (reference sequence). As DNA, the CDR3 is TGTGCCACTCACAGGGAAAATGAGCAGTTCTTC. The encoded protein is CATHRENEQFF.